The 23 T cell receptor beta chains below were found in one sample sequenced in a study of T cell responses to AZD1222 COVID-19 vaccine. The data were produced by immunoSEQ multiplex PCR, yet TCRdb's version contains in-frame clones alone and is incomplete. Among 100,000 to 150,000 clones listed, roughly 86% were seen once. The specimen was peripheral blood, collected on day 0 of AZD1222 vaccination. These receptors all stem from an adult in good health.

The J gene is TRBJ2-5, the V gene TRBV19; D not certain. Per the germline V gene, CDR1 is LNHDA and CDR2 is SQIVND (reference sequence). The CDR3 is made up of 14 amino acids. Between the trimmed V and J ends, which lost 2 bases and 5 bases, there was a span of 12 bases. The CDR3 DNA reads as TGTGCCAGTAGTATATTGGGGTCCGAGGAGACCCAGTACTTC. It codes for CASSILGSEETQYF.

To note about this clone: One junction end does not reproduce the germline sequence, and a read error may be involved. The CDR3 reads CASSWTGDTGELFF. The CDR3 region has the DNA TGTGCTAGCAGCTGGACAGGGGACACCGGGGAGCTGTTTTTT. The V gene is TRBV7-7, the J gene TRBJ2-2; 9 positions match TRBD1. The germline V gene encodes CDR1 SSHAT and CDR2 FNYEAQ (reference sequence). The length of the CDR3 is 14 residues.

The V and J genes are TRBV7-2 and TRBJ1-2, with TRBD1 matching 9 bases. The CDR3 loop spans 14 amino acids. Germline CDR1 is SGHTA and CDR2 is FQGNSA. V shed 4 bases and J 3 bases; nucleotides not matched to a gene: 3. This CDR3 is CASSSTGGHYGYTF. CDR3 DNA: TGTGCCAGCAGCTCTACAGGGGGCCACTATGGCTACACCTTC.

The chain is built from TRBV12-3 or TRBV12-4 and TRBJ1-1; D uncertain. The CDR3 is made up of 12 amino acids. Deletions cut 5 bases from V and 3 bases from J, with 7 bases between. The CDR3 loop is CASSNDDTEAFF. CDR3 bases: TGTGCCAGCAGTAACGATGACACTGAAGCTTTCTTT.

This clone appeared once. The chain recombines TRBV15 with TRBJ1-4; D not certain. This CDR3 region has 13 residues. Germline lookup yields CDR1 LNHNV and CDR2 YYDKDF (reference sequence). Trimming cost V 1 base and J 6 bases, with 6 bases left between them. The CDR3: CATSRGTDEKLFF. The CDR3 DNA follows: TGTGCCACCAGCAGAGGTACCGATGAAAAACTGTTTTTT.

This rearrangement joins TRBV3-1 (or the pseudogene TRBV3-2) to TRBJ2-7, with D tentatively TRBD2 (5 bases). Germline CDR1 is LGHDT and CDR2 is YNNKEL (reference sequence). The CDR3 spans 11 residues. V lost 3 bases, J lost 5 bases, and 5 bases lay in between. CDR3 amino acids: CASSQGDEQYF. For the CDR3, the DNA is TGTGCCAGCAGCCAGGGAGACGAGCAGTACTTC.

CDR3 loop: CASSHPTGASYGYTF. Written as DNA, the CDR3 is TGTGCCAGCAGCCACCCGACAGGGGCGAGCTATGGCTACACCTTC. The V and J genes are TRBV7-9 and TRBJ1-2, with 8 bases matching TRBD1. Germline CDR1 reads SEHNR; CDR2 reads FQNEAQ (reference sequence). The CDR3 spans 15 residues. Trimming at V came to 5 bases and at J to 4 bases, leaving 9 bases not matched to a gene.

V is TRBV5-6 and J is TRBJ2-1; 10 bases line up with TRBD2. Germline assignment: CDR1 SGHDT and CDR2 YYEEEE. CDR3 length equals 16 residues. The J segment lost 4 bases and the V segment lost 3 bases, leaving 7 bases of the junction unmatched. CDR3 sequence reads: CASSWASSGSYNEQFF. For the CDR3, the DNA is TGTGCCAGCAGCTGGGCTTCTAGCGGGAGTTACAATGAGCAGTTCTTC.

The gene calls are TRBV2 and TRBJ2-3, with 13 nucleotides matching TRBD2. Germline V gene data show CDR1 as SNHLY and CDR2 as FYNNEI. The CDR3 runs 16 residues. Trimming cost V 3 bases and J 4 bases; bases outside gene matches: 4. This CDR3 is CASSDGLAGVADTQYF. In nucleotides, the CDR3 is TGTGCCAGCAGTGACGGACTAGCGGGAGTGGCAGATACGCAGTATTTT.

This chain connects TRBV6-6 to TRBJ1-4, with D maybe TRBD1 (6 bases). Germline V gene sequence: CDR1 MNHNY, CDR2 SVGAGI (reference sequence). The germline V and J ends were trimmed by 0 bases and 5 bases, with 10 bases remaining between them. The CDR3 loop spans 15 amino acids. This chain's CDR3 is CASSYSDRPNEKLFF. The DNA for the CDR3 is TGTGCCAGCAGTTACTCGGACAGACCCAATGAAAAACTGTTTTTT.

The CDR3 here is CASSDDFRGEQYF. CDR3 nucleotide sequence: TGTGCCAGCAGTGACGACTTCAGGGGCGAGCAGTACTTC. This rearrangement joins TRBV6-4 to TRBJ2-7; D is perhaps TRBD1 (6 bases). Trimming took 2 bases from V and 6 from J, leaving 11 bases between them. This CDR3 is built from 13 residues. Germline CDR1 and CDR2: MRHNA and SNTAGT.

This sequence joins TRBV5-1 and TRBJ2-3, with 13 bases that match TRBD2. J was trimmed by 4 bases and V by 4 bases; bases with no gene match: 3. The germline V gene has CDR1 SGHRS and CDR2 YFSETQ. CDR3 length: 15 residues. In DNA, the CDR3 is TGCGCCAGCAGCAGGACTAGCGGGAGAGCAGATACGCAGTATTTT. Translation gives CASSRTSGRADTQYF. Combining the CDR3 with reference TRBV5-1 and TRBJ2-3 gives the whole variable domain KAGVTQTPRYLIKTRGQQVTLSCSPISGHRSVSWYQQTPGQGLQFLFEYFSETQRNKGNFPGRFSGRQFSNSRSEMNVSTLELGDSALYLCASSRTSGRADTQYFGPGTRLTVL.

The gene calls are TRBV7-2 and TRBJ2-7, with 7 nucleotides matching TRBD1. Unmatched junction bases numbered 9, after V lost 0 bases and J lost 1 base. Germline CDR1 reads SGHTA; CDR2 reads FQGNSA. The CDR3 has 17 amino acids. The CDR3 spells CASSLAVTGAQSYEQYF. CDR3 nucleotide sequence: TGTGCCAGCAGCTTAGCGGTTACAGGGGCGCAATCCTACGAGCAGTACTTC.

The chain carries TRBV9 and TRBJ2-1; D remains unclear. Germline V CDR1 and CDR2: SGDLS, YYNGEE. Deletions cut 0 bases from V and 2 bases from J, with 6 bases between. This CDR3 region has 14 residues. The CDR3 loop reads CASSVGGAYNEQFF. In nucleotides, the CDR3 is TGTGCCAGCAGCGTAGGTGGAGCCTACAATGAGCAGTTCTTC.

In nucleotides, the CDR3 is TGCGCCAGCAGCCGGGACAGAATTCCGGATACGCAGTATTTT. Its translation is CASSRDRIPDTQYF. This chain uses TRBV5-1 with TRBJ2-3, with 7 bases lining up with TRBD1. The CDR3 length is 14 residues. Germline V lookup: CDR1 SGHRS, CDR2 YFSETQ. After removal of 4 bases from V and 6 bases from J, the junction contained 8 bases not matched to a gene.

The chain couples TRBV4-3 to TRBJ1-4; 7 positions agree with TRBD1. J lost 0 bases, V lost 3 bases, and 4 bases had no gene match. Germline CDR1 LGHNA, CDR2 YSLEER. The CDR3 runs to 16 residues. The DNA for the CDR3 is TGCGCCAGCAGCCATGACAGGGAGGCAACTAATGAAAAACTGTTTTTT. This translates into CASSHDREATNEKLFF.

The chain links TRBV5-4 to TRBJ1-3; D unclear. Trimming pared 4 bases from V and 3 bases from J, leaving 17 bases between. Germline CDR1 is SGHNT and CDR2 is YYREEE (reference sequence). The CDR3 spans 16 residues. The CDR3 DNA reads as TGTGCCAGCAGCCGTGGTGGGATTCTGAGTGGAAACACCATATATTTT. Its translation: CASSRGGILSGNTIYF.

The gene calls are TRBV29-1 and TRBJ1-1; TRBD1 matches at 7 bases. The CDR3 is 15 amino acids. Trimming at V came to 5 bases and at J to 3 bases, leaving 12 bases not matched to a gene. Germline CDR1 reads SQVTM; CDR2 reads ANQGSEA. Here the CDR3 DNA reads TGCAGCGTTACCCCTCAGCACGGGACAGACACTGAAGCTTTCTTT. Residues: CSVTPQHGTDTEAFF.

The V and J genes are TRBV27 and TRBJ1-3, with unresolved D. From germline, CDR1 is MNHEY and CDR2 SMNVEV (reference sequence). The CDR3 is 14 residues long. Deletions cut 4 bases from V and 0 bases from J, with 7 bases between. In DNA, the CDR3 is TGTGCCAGCAGTTCCCGGGGCTCTGGAAACACCATATATTTT. Its protein is CASSSRGSGNTIYF.

The rearrangement links TRBV5-1 to TRBJ1-5, with D uncertain. The CDR3 loop spans 14 amino acids. Germline V lookup: CDR1 SGHRS, CDR2 YFSETQ. Trimming removed 3 bases from V and 6 bases from J, with 13 bases in between. The CDR3 loop reads CASSWAGIGQPQHF. For the CDR3, the DNA is TGCGCCAGCAGCTGGGCGGGAATCGGTCAGCCCCAGCATTTT. Filled out from reference TRBV5-1 and TRBJ1-5, the complete variable domain reads KAGVTQTPRYLIKTRGQQVTLSCSPISGHRSVSWYQQTPGQGLQFLFEYFSETQRNKGNFPGRFSGRQFSNSRSEMNVSTLELGDSALYLCASSWAGIGQPQHFGDGTRLSIL.

A single count supports this clone. The rearrangement joins TRBV24-1 to TRBJ2-7; D gene uncertain. Trimming left V 5 bases short and J 0 bases short, with 7 bases between. CDR3 length: 13 residues. Looked up from germline, CDR1 is KGHDR and CDR2 is SFDVKD. In DNA, the CDR3 is TGTGCCACCAGTGGGCACCCCTCCTACGAGCAGTACTTC. Protein: CATSGHPSYEQYF.

CDR3 loop: CASSQDRLRPAFF. DNA for the CDR3: TGCGCCAGCAGCCAAGATCGACTTAGGCCTGCTTTCTTT. The chain combines TRBV4-1 with TRBJ1-1, with D unresolved. V lost 0 bases and J lost 11, with 13 bases in between. Germline CDR1 MGHRA, CDR2 YSYEKL. This CDR3 has 13 amino acids.

This clone appeared once. This chain connects TRBV19 to TRBJ1-1; no reliable D call. CDR1 is LNHDA, CDR2 SQIVND, per germline (reference sequence). Trimming pared 4 bases from V and 3 bases from J, leaving 18 bases between. The CDR3 is 16 amino acids. In DNA, the CDR3 is TGTGCCAGTAGTAGCCCTTCGGGGATCGGGGACACTGAAGCTTTCTTT. Translation: CASSSPSGIGDTEAFF. Drawing the rest from reference TRBV19 and TRBJ1-1, the complete variable domain is DGGITQSPKYLFRKEGQNVTLSCEQNLNHDAMYWYRQDPGQGLRLIYYSQIVNDFQKGDIAEGYSVSREKKESFPLTVTSAQKNPTAFYLCASSSPSGIGDTEAFFGQGTRLTVV.